This T cell receptor beta chain was recorded in a study of OX40 agonist ivuxolimab in advanced cancers. Study summary: Patients were dosed intravenously with ivuxolimab at 0.01 to 10 mg/kg every 2 weeks. Having had anti-PD-1, anti-PD-L1 or anti-CTLA-4 therapy before was allowed, and about 40% had some. Study-wide findings and caveats: CD8+ T cells showed, on average, more clonal expansion than CD4+ cells.

The repertoire was sequenced with immunoSEQ multiplex PCR; TCRdb's copy has only in-frame clones and lacks some. The sample lists over 100,000 clones; 75% to 95% were seen once. The V end lost 7 bases, the J end lost 3 bases, and 16 bases lay between the germline ends. Per the germline V gene, CDR1 is SGHRS and CDR2 is YFSETQ. This CDR3 spans 15 amino acids. This clone was found once. What it binds is not known. The rearrangement uses TRBV5-1 and TRBJ2-2; D perhaps matches TRBD1 (7 bases). Sequenced material: CD4+ or CD8+ T cells sorted from blood, taken in a trial of the OX40 agonist ivuxolimab. The sequence was collected from an adult with an advanced solid tumor such as melanoma, head and neck, liver or kidney cancer. The CDR3 DNA reads TGCGCCAGCGGTTCGGGGGACAGTGACACCGGGGAGCTGTTTTTT. It yields the protein CASGSGDSDTGELFF. Full variable domain (outside the CDR3, taken from reference TRBV5-1 and TRBJ2-2): KAGVTQTPRYLIKTRGQQVTLSCSPISGHRSVSWYQQTPGQGLQFLFEYFSETQRNKGNFPGRFSGRQFSNSRSEMNVSTLELGDSALYLCASGSGDSDTGELFFGEGSRLTVL.